This T cell receptor (beta chain) emerged from a study of CD8+CD57+ T cells in acquired aplastic anemia. About the study: The mean DNA yield obtained from sorted CD4+ and CD8+ cells came to about 3.2 ug. Study-level results: Patients versus controls showed no significant CD8+ Simpson's diversity difference. Researchers report that twenty-nine CD8+ CDR3 sequences appeared in both patients and controls.

Template material for TCR beta VDJ and CDR3 profiling consisted of genomic DNA. TCRdb redid the calling of the reads with MiXCR, one entry per CDR3 protein. Of 260,000 or so distinct CDR3 sequences listed, 65% to 90% were seen once; the top ten hold 40% to 55%. Germline V CDR1 and CDR2: SEHNR, FQNEAQ (reference sequence). The CDR3 is 14 amino acids. Before being chosen for sequencing, patients had shown CD8+CD57+ cell expansion by flow cytometry. Each patient had severe acquired aplastic anemia. As to this clonotype: The antigen is not known. Relative to the germline gene, one junction end is altered; a read error may explain this.

This sequence was found in a human donor with aplastic anemia. Specimen: sorted CD4+, CD8+, or CD8+CD57+ T cells (not recorded which) from PBMCs. The chain links TRBV7-9 to TRBJ2-3; possibly TRBD2 for D (6 bases). The CDR3 nucleotides read TGTGCCAGCAGCTTAGCGGGAGGTCGGGATAGCCATGAGTTT. Translating it yields CASSLAGGRDSHEF. The variable domain in full, completed from reference TRBV7-9 and TRBJ2-3, reads DTGVSQNPRHKITKRGQNVTFRCDPISEHNRLYWYRQTLGQGPEFLTYFQNEAQLEKSRLLSDRFSAERPKGSFSTLEIQRTEQGDSAMYLCASSLAGGRDSHEFGPGTRLTVL.